This T cell receptor beta chain was identified in a study of CD8 T cells in ankylosing spondylitis. Study conclusions and caveats: In ankylosing spondylitis blood, a motif of roughly eight highly homologous TCR beta variants appeared characteristic. It was reported that disease-linked clones were significantly enriched in matched ankylosing spondylitis synovial fluid. Prior work had noted some motif variants in reactive arthritis blood and synovial fluid.

Quantitative 5'-RACE was performed with molecular barcodes, and it yielded the TCR beta libraries. A single record per CDR3 protein comes from TCRdb applying MiXCR to the 5' RACE reads. This table holds fewer than 250,000 distinct CDR3 sequences, 8% to 11% found once. This CDR3 has 15 residues. V was shortened by 4 bases and J by 1 base, with 16 bases between the two germline ends. Germline assignment: CDR1 DFQATT and CDR2 SNEGSKA (reference sequence). A remark on this clonotype: The antigen is undetermined.

The TCR was taken from a male donor with ankylosing spondylitis or in good health (not recorded which). V and J are TRBV20-1 and TRBJ1-1, with D perhaps TRBD1 (5 bases). Sequencing was performed on blood, either unsorted or a sorted T cell fraction (not recorded which). The CDR3 DNA is TGCAGTGCTAAAGACCCGGGGGGGAGGAACACTGAAGCTTTCTTT. Amino acid sequence: CSAKDPGGRNTEAFF.